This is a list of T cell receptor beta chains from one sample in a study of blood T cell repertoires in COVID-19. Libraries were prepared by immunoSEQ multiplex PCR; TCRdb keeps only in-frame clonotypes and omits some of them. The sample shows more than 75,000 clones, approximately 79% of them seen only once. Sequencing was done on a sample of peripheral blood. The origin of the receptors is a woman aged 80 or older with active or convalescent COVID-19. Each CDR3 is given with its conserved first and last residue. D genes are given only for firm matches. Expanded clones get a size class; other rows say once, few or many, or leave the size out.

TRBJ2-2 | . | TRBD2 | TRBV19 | TGTGCCAGTAGCAGCCCCGAGTATAGCGGGCTGAACACCGGGGAGCTGTTTTTT | CASSSPEYSGLNTGELFF
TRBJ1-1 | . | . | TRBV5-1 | TGCGCCAGCAGCTCTTGGGGTCGGGAGACTGAAGCTTTCTTT | CASSSWGRETEAFF
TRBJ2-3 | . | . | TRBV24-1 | TGTGCCACCAGTGATCCCCAGGGCGATATCACAGATACGCAGTATTTT | CATSDPQGDITDTQYF
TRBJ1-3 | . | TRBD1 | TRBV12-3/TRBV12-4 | TGTGCCAGCAGCCGGGGACAGGGCGAGAATTTT | CASSRGQGENF
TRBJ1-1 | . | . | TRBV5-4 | TGTGCCAGCAGCTTGTATCAGGAGGGGAACACTGAAGCTTTCTTT | CASSLYQEGNTEAFF
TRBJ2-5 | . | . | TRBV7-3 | TGTGCCAGCAGCCCTAACCCTGGTGCCCAAGAGACCCAGTACTTC | CASSPNPGAQETQYF
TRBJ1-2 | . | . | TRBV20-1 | TGCAGTGCTCCTCTCTATGGCTACACCTTC | CSAPLYGYTF
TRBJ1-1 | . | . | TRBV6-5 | TGTGCCAGCAGTTACTTGTCAGGGATAGAGAACACTGAAGCTTTCTTT | CASSYLSGIENTEAFF
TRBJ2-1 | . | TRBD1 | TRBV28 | TGTGCCAGCAGTTTTGGTTTAGGGGGCGTCTACAATGAGCAGTTCTTC | CASSFGLGGVYNEQFF
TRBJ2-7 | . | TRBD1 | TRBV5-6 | TGTGCCAGCAGCTTGGCTTCCGGACAGGATATGTACTTC | CASSLASGQDMYF
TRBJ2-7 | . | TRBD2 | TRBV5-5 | TGTGCCAGCAGCTTGCAGGCTAGCGGCTCTTCCTACGAGCAGTACTTC | CASSLQASGSSYEQYF
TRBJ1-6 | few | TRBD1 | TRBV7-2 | TGTGCCAGCAGCTTAGCTAGACAGGGGATATATTCACCCCTCCACTTT | CASSLARQGIYSPLHF
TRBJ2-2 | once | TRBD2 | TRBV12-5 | TGTGCTAGTGGCTTGGGACTAGCGGATACCGGGGAGCTGTTTTTT | CASGLGLADTGELFF
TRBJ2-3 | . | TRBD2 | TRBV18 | TGTGCCAGCTCACCAACGGCCGGGGGGGCCACAGATACGCAGTATTTT | CASSPTAGGATDTQYF
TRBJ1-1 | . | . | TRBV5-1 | TGCGCCAGCAGCTTGCTTGACATGAACACTGAAGCTTTCTTT | CASSLLDMNTEAFF
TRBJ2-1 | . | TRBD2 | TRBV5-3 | TGTGCCAGAAGCCGCTTGTGGACTAGCGGAGGGGGCTCCTACAATGAGCAGTTCTTC | CARSRLWTSGGGSYNEQFF
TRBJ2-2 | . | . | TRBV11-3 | TGTGCCAGCAGCTTGACCGGGAAGGCCGGGGAGCTGTTTTTT | CASSLTGKAGELFF
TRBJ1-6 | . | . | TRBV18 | TGTGCCAGCTCACTTTCCAGGGCCCGTTCTAATTCACCCCTCCACTTT | CASSLSRARSNSPLHF
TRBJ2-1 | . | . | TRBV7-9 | TGTGCCAGCAGCTCGAGTGGCGGGTGGTCCTACAATGAGCAGTTCTTC | CASSSSGGWSYNEQFF
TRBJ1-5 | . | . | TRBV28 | TGTGCCACCACAGGGCAGGTAGGCGTGAGGTCAACCTATAGCAATCAGCCCCAGCATTTT | CATTGQVGVRSTYSNQPQHF
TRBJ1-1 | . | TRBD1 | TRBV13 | TGTGCCAGCAGCTTCTCAGGGGGCGACACTGAAGCTTTCTTT | CASSFSGGDTEAFF
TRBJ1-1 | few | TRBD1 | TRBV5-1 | TGCGCCAGCAGCCTTCAGGGGGCTAACACTGAAGCTTTCTTT | CASSLQGANTEAFF
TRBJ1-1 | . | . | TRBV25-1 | TGTGCCAGCGAACTTCAGGGGATTTCTGAAGCTTTCTTT | CASELQGISEAFF
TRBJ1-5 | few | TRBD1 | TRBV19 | TGTGCCAGTAGCGATCCGCAAGGGGGCCGACTGGCCCAGCATTTT | CASSDPQGGRLAQHF
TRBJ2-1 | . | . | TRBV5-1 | TGCGCCAGCAGCGAGCGACAGGATTACAATGAGCAGTTCTTC | CASSERQDYNEQFF
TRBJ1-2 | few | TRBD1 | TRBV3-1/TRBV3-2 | TGTGCCAGCAGCCAAGGGTTTCCGGGACAGGGGTTTTATGGCTACACCTTC | CASSQGFPGQGFYGYTF
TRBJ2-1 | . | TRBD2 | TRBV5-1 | TGCGCCAGCAGCTTGGGCGTAGCGGGGCTCTACAATGAGCAGTTCTTC | CASSLGVAGLYNEQFF
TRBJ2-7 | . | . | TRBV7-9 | TGTGCCAGCAGCTTAGCTCGGACAGTTACCGACGAGCAGTACTTC | CASSLARTVTDEQYF
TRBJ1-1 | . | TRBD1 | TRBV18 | TGTGCCAGCTCACCCTCCCCGACAGGGGGGGCCACTGAAGCTTTCTTT | CASSPSPTGGATEAFF
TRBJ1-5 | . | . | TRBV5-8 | TGTGCCAGCAGTCAAACGCTAGTCCTGTATAGCAATCAGCCCCAGCATTTT | CASSQTLVLYSNQPQHF
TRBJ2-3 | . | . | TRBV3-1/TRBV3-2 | TGTGCCAGCCGCGGGATTACGCAGTATTTT | CASRGITQYF
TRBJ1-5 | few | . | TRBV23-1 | TGCGCCAGCAGTCAATCCTCCGAAGGGGCCTTTTATCAGCCCCAGCATTTT | CASSQSSEGAFYQPQHF
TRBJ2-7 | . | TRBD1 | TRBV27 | TGTGCCAGCAGTTCCCCCGGGACAGGGGCGGGGGAGCAGTACTTC | CASSSPGTGAGEQYF
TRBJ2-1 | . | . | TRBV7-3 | TGTGCCAGCAGCCCTTCTAGCGTTCCCTACAATGAGCAGTTCTTC | CASSPSSVPYNEQFF
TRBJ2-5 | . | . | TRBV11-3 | TGTGCCAGCAGCTTAAGGGGTCTCGGGGAGACCCAGTACTTC | CASSLRGLGETQYF
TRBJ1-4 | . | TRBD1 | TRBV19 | TGTGCCAGTACCAGGACAGGGTGGGAAAAACTGTTTTTT | CASTRTGWEKLFF
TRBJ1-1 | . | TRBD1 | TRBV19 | TGTGCCAGCCAGGGACAGATGAACACTGAAGCTTTCTTT | CASQGQMNTEAFF
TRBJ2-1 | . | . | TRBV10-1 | TGCGCCAGCAGTGACCCGACCAGCGGTGAGCAGTTCTTC | CASSDPTSGEQFF
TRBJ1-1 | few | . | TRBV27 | TGTGCCAGCAGTTCCCATTTTGGGGGAGGGAACACTGAAGCTTTCTTT | CASSSHFGGGNTEAFF
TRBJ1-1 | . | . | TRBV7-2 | TGTGCCGCAACGCTACAGGGGAACACTGAAGCTTTCTTT | CAATLQGNTEAFF
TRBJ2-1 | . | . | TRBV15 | TGTGCCACCAGCAGCCAACGGACCGGGGGGCCCCGTCCGTTCTTC | CATSSQRTGGPRPFF
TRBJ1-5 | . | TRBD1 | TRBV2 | TGTGCCAGCAGGGGGACAGGGGGCACTCAGCCCCAGCATTTT | CASRGTGGTQPQHF
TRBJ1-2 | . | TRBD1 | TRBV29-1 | TGCAGCGTAGACCTGACAGGGGGAGGAGGCTACACCTTC | CSVDLTGGGGYTF
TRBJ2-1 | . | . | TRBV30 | TGTGCCTGGAGTGTACAGGGTCGGAATGAGCAGTTCTTC | CAWSVQGRNEQFF
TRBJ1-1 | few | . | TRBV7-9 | TGTGCCAGCAGCCCGGGGGGTACGTCGAACACTGAAGCTTTCTTT | CASSPGGTSNTEAFF
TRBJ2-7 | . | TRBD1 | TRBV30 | TGTGCCTGGAGTGTGCAGGGGGTGAACGAGCAGTACTTC | CAWSVQGVNEQYF
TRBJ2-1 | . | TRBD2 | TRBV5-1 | TGCGCCAGCAGCTTGACCCGACTAGCGGGATTAGACAATGAGCAGTTCTTC | CASSLTRLAGLDNEQFF
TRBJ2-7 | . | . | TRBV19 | TGTGCCAGTAGTACAGGGGCGACGTACCTATCCTACGAGCAGTACTTC | CASSTGATYLSYEQYF